The 11 T cell receptor beta chains below come from one sample, sequenced in a study of cytomegalovirus exposure and HLA in healthy donors. It was with 60 Vbeta and 13 Jbeta primers that the PCR ran. TCRdb's table, derived via immunoSEQ multiplex PCR, lists solely in-frame clones and lacks some. The sample has about 200,000 clones; approximately 70% are singletons. Sequencing was carried out using PBMCs. The source of these receptors is a man between 40 and 49 years old in good health and CMV-seropositive.

The chain combines TRBV6-5 with TRBJ1-1; 7 positions match TRBD1. The CDR3 has 14 residues. Trimming cost V 6 bases and J 1 base; bases outside gene matches: 5. Germline-derived CDR1 and CDR2 are MNHEY and SVGAGI. The CDR3 sequence: CASRWGQRNTEAFF. CDR3 bases: TGTGCCAGCAGATGGGGACAGCGGAACACTGAAGCTTTCTTT.

This rearrangement joins TRBV19 to TRBJ1-5, with D uncertain. V lost 3 bases to trimming and J lost 6 bases, with 9 bases between them. CDR3 length: 13 residues. CDR1 and CDR2 from the germline V gene are LNHDA and SQIVND (reference sequence). The CDR3 spells CASSISVSQPQHF. The CDR3 DNA sequence: TGTGCCAGTAGTATCTCGGTCTCTCAGCCCCAGCATTTT.

This rearrangement joins TRBV27 to TRBJ1-1; 7 bases fit TRBD1. CDR1 and CDR2 (germline): MNHEY, SMNVEV (reference sequence). V shed 0 bases, J shed 9 bases, and the junction held 10 bases outside the gene matches. This CDR3 contains 15 residues. The CDR3 loop reads CASSLSSVNRGQAFF. The CDR3 DNA reads as TGTGCCAGCAGTTTATCTTCCGTTAACAGGGGACAAGCTTTCTTT.

This chain links TRBV19 with TRBJ1-2, with D tentatively TRBD1 (6 bases). The germline CDR1 and CDR2 sequences are LNHDA and SQIVND (reference sequence). The CDR3 consists of 14 residues. V shed 5 bases and J shed 6 bases, with 16 bases lying between them. This chain's CDR3 is CASSPYRDSNGYTF. CDR3 nucleotide sequence: TGTGCCAGTAGTCCATACAGGGATAGTAATGGCTACACCTTC.

The chain has TRBV5-1 and TRBJ1-5, with 8 bases lining up with TRBD1. CDR1 SGHRS and CDR2 YFSETQ come from the germline V gene. This CDR3 region has 14 residues. V was pared by 5 bases and J by 4 bases, with 5 bases of the junction left unmatched. The CDR3 region has the DNA TGCGCCAGCAGTTACGGACAGGGAAATCAGCCCCAGCATTTT. This gives the protein CASSYGQGNQPQHF.

The chain has TRBV6-6 and TRBJ1-2, with no clear D. The CDR3 is 15 amino acids. Looked up from germline, CDR1 is MNHNY and CDR2 is SVGAGI (reference sequence). The V end was cut by 5 bases, the J end by 0 bases, with 13 bases between. DNA for the CDR3: TGTGCCAGCAGTCCCGGCGGATCAGCTAACTATGGCTACACCTTC. Translation: CASSPGGSANYGYTF.

This clone was recorded only once. V is TRBV4-1 and J is TRBJ2-3; D uncertain. Germline loops: CDR1 MGHRA, CDR2 YSYEKL. The V and J ends lost 2 bases and 2 bases respectively, with 2 bases between them. The CDR3 extends over 12 amino acids. CDR3 DNA: TGCGCCAGCAGCCAACACACAGATACGCAGTATTTT. This codes for CASSQHTDTQYF.

The CDR3: CASSIFPGVGNEQFF. The CDR3 DNA reads TGTGCCAGTAGTATTTTTCCGGGAGTCGGCAATGAGCAGTTCTTC. V usage is TRBV19 and J usage is TRBJ2-1; possible D gene TRBD2, 6 bases. Per germline, CDR1 LNHDA and CDR2 SQIVND (reference sequence). V shed 3 bases and J shed 6 bases, with 15 bases lying between them. The CDR3 has 15 residues.

A word on this clone: Other DNA sequences within the sample encode an identical CDR3. V is TRBV5-1 and J is TRBJ1-3; D is uncertain. CDR3 length equals 13 residues. V dropped 4 bases and J dropped 3 bases, with 8 bases sitting between them. Per the germline V gene, CDR1 is SGHRS and CDR2 is YFSETQ. Here the CDR3 reads CASSRGDGNTIYF. CDR3 bases: TGCGCCAGCAGCCGGGGAGATGGAAACACCATATATTTT.

The sample holds a few counts of this clone. The chain joins TRBV27 to TRBJ2-1; a weak D match, TRBD2 (6 bases). Germline V gives CDR1 MNHEY, CDR2 SMNVEV (reference sequence). The V and J ends lost 5 bases and 10 bases respectively, with 21 bases between them. The CDR3 is made up of 15 amino acids. The CDR3 nucleotides read TGTGCCAGCAGTCGGGGCGGTGGACTACAATGGGAGCAGTTCTTC. This codes for CASSRGGGLQWEQFF.

CDR3 loop: CASSLVSGGYTGELFF. The CDR3 nucleotides are TGTGCCAGCAGCTTGGTGAGCGGGGGATACACCGGGGAGCTGTTTTTT. The chain employs TRBV5-6 and TRBJ2-2, with TRBD2 matching over 8 bases. Per germline, CDR1 SGHDT and CDR2 YYEEEE. V was pared by 0 bases and J by 3 bases, with 4 bases of the junction left unmatched. The CDR3 extends over 16 amino acids.